One and the same sample provided the 20 T cell receptor beta chains below, sequenced in a study of T cells after yellow fever vaccination. Each CDR3 protein gets one entry after TCRdb re-called the 5' RACE reads with MiXCR. The sample has approximately 90,000 distinct CDR3 sequences; roughly 14% are singletons. The material was CD8+ T cells not binding an NS4B(214-222) dextramer, sorted from PBMCs, obtained less than 25 days after the first yellow fever vaccination. These receptors all come from a young man who received the YFV17D yellow fever vaccine.

The chain couples TRBV20-1 to TRBJ2-1; D possibly corresponds to TRBD1 (5 bases). CDR1 is DFQATT and CDR2 is SNEGSKA in the germline V gene (reference sequence). V was pared by 0 bases and J by 2 bases, with 11 bases between. The CDR3 covers 15 residues. This CDR3 reads CSAREPDIAYNEQFF. In nucleotides, the CDR3 is TGCAGTGCTAGAGAGCCGGACATAGCCTACAATGAGCAGTTCTTC.

The chain is built from TRBV13 and TRBJ2-5; 11 bases are a match to TRBD1. Trimming cost V 2 bases and J 4 bases; bases outside gene matches: 9. The germline V gene has CDR1 PRHDT and CDR2 FYEKMQ (reference sequence). The CDR3 loop spans 17 amino acids. The CDR3: CASSLKSSGTGGETQYF. The CDR3 coding sequence is TGTGCCAGCAGCTTAAAATCTTCTGGGACAGGGGGAGAGACCCAGTACTTC.

This clonotype was recorded a few times. The rearrangement joins TRBV12-3 or TRBV12-4 to TRBJ2-2, with D tentatively TRBD2 (5 bases). V was cut by 6 bases and J by 6 bases, with 23 bases left in between. The CDR3 is 17 residues long. CDR3 DNA: TGTGCCAGCAGCCCTGGCGGCCGGGAAGGATATGCCGGGGAGCTGTTTTTT. This gives the protein CASSPGGREGYAGELFF.

The rearrangement joins TRBV18 to TRBJ2-1, with 8 bases lining up with TRBD1. Germline V gene data show CDR1 as KGHSH and CDR2 as LQKENI. CDR3 length: 16 residues. Losses at the gene ends were 4 bases for V and 4 bases for J; bases not matched to a gene: 9. CDR3 DNA sequence: TGTGCCAGCTCACTTAATCAGGGGGCGAAGTACAATGAGCAGTTCTTC. It encodes CASSLNQGAKYNEQFF.

V usage is TRBV27 and J usage is TRBJ2-1, with D uncertain. With 3 bases removed from V and 8 bases from J, the gap between germline ends came to 11 bases. This CDR3 comprises 13 residues. Germline CDR1 and CDR2: MNHEY and SMNVEV (reference sequence). CDR3 amino acids: CASSFGKRYEQFF. CDR3 nucleotide sequence: TGTGCCAGCAGTTTCGGTAAGAGGTATGAGCAGTTCTTC.

This clonotype was detected a few times. V gene TRBV7-8 combines with J gene TRBJ1-5, with 8 bases aligning to TRBD1. CDR1 and CDR2 (germline): SGHVS, FQNEAQ. Trimming removed 4 bases from V and 1 base from J; junction bases left unmatched: 12. The CDR3 extends over 18 amino acids. CDR3 coding DNA: TGTGCCAGCAGCTATTCAGGGGGCGATCAATGGAGCAATCAGCCCCAGCATTTT. Its translation: CASSYSGGDQWSNQPQHF.

In its sample, this clonotype was seen once. The CDR3 reads CSVVVLNTEAFF. The CDR3 nucleotides read TGCAGCGTTGTAGTCCTGAACACTGAAGCTTTCTTT. The V and J genes are TRBV29-1 and TRBJ1-1; D unresolved. Trimming left V 4 bases short and J 0 bases short, with 6 bases between. CDR1 and CDR2 from the germline V gene are SQVTM and ANQGSEA. This CDR3 has 12 residues.

The sample holds a few counts of this clonotype. V gene TRBV7-6 combines with J gene TRBJ2-3; 11 bases align to TRBD2. The ends lost 3 bases at V and 2 bases at J; junction bases unmatched: 4. The CDR3 has 16 amino acids. Per the germline V gene, CDR1 is SGHVS and CDR2 is FNYEAQ. The CDR3 DNA reads as TGTGCCAGCAGCTTTAGACTAGCGGGAACCACAGATACGCAGTATTTT. This sequence encodes CASSFRLAGTTDTQYF. Full variable domain (rest looked up from reference TRBV7-6 and TRBJ2-3): GAGVSQSPRYKVTKRGQDVALRCDPISGHVSLYWYRQALGQGPEFLTYFNYEAQQDKSGLPNDRFSAERPEGSISTLTIQRTEQRDSAMYRCASSFRLAGTTDTQYFGPGTRLTVL.

V usage is TRBV4-1 and J usage is TRBJ2-7, with 7 bases aligning to TRBD1. Germline trimming cut 4 bases from V and 2 bases from J; bases unmatched to any gene: 5. Germline CDR1 and CDR2: MGHRA and YSYEKL. This CDR3 has 14 amino acids. This chain's CDR3 is CASSPRQGPYEQYF. DNA for the CDR3: TGCGCCAGCAGCCCCCGACAGGGTCCCTACGAGCAGTACTTC.

The sample holds a few counts of this clonotype. The genes are TRBV6-5 and TRBJ2-7; 10 nucleotides align to TRBD1. Trimming took 5 bases from V and 2 from J; bases not matched to a gene: 12. CDR3 length equals 17 residues. Germline V gene sequence: CDR1 MNHEY, CDR2 SVGAGI. The CDR3 coding sequence is TGTGCCAGCAGTCTAGCCCCCGGGACAGGGGATCCCTACGAGCAGTACGTC. Protein: CASSLAPGTGDPYEQYV.

This clonotype appeared a few times. CDR3 amino acids: CSARDSVDRGHQPQHF. DNA of the CDR3: TGCAGTGCTAGAGATTCGGTTGACAGGGGACATCAGCCCCAGCATTTT. The J gene is TRBJ1-5, the V gene TRBV20-1, with 8 bases aligning to TRBD1. Germline trimming cut 0 bases from V and 5 bases from J; bases unmatched to any gene: 9. The CDR3 has 16 residues. The germline V gene has CDR1 DFQATT and CDR2 SNEGSKA (reference sequence).

The chain has TRBV27 and TRBJ2-3, with D tentatively TRBD2 (6 bases). Germline-derived CDR1 and CDR2 are MNHEY and SMNVEV (reference sequence). This CDR3 is built from 14 residues. V lost 2 bases and J 5 bases, leaving 11 bases between the germline ends. The CDR3 DNA sequence: TGTGCCAGCAGTTTAGGGAGGAGGGGAGATACGCAGTATTTT. Its translation is CASSLGRRGDTQYF.

This clonotype was counted only a few times. The rearrangement joins TRBV12-3 or TRBV12-4 to TRBJ1-6; possibly TRBD1 for D (5 bases). CDR3 length: 14 amino acids. V was trimmed by 4 bases and J by 7 bases, leaving 11 bases between them. CDR3 coding DNA: TGTGCCAGCAGTTACAGCAGGGACAATTCACCCCTCCACTTT. Protein sequence: CASSYSRDNSPLHF.

At least ten counts were recorded for this clonotype. The chain couples TRBV6-4 to TRBJ2-3, with D perhaps matching TRBD1 (5 bases). Germline V lookup: CDR1 MRHNA, CDR2 SNTAGT. V was pared by 2 bases and J by 2 bases, with 5 bases between. The CDR3 is made up of 13 amino acids. CDR3 in DNA: TGTGCCAGCAGTGACGGGGCCACAGATACGCAGTATTTT. Its protein product is CASSDGATDTQYF.

V and J are TRBV12-5 and TRBJ2-1, with a weak D call TRBD1 (6 bases). The CDR3 totals 16 residues. The germline gives CDR1 LGHNT, CDR2 FRNRAP. V was pared by 2 bases and J by 1 base, with 12 bases between. The CDR3 DNA is TGTGCTAGTGGTTTGACTAGGGGGTTGTCCTACAATGAGCAGTTCTTC. Amino acid sequence: CASGLTRGLSYNEQFF.

This clonotype was seen a few times. J is TRBJ1-2 and V is TRBV29-1, with 9 bases that match TRBD1. Germline trimming cut 6 bases from V and 3 bases from J; bases unmatched to any gene: 5. The CDR3 runs 13 residues. CDR1 and CDR2 from the germline V gene are SQVTM and ANQGSEA. DNA for the CDR3: TGCAGCGTGACAGGGGGGGCTCACTATGGCTACACCTTC. This sequence encodes CSVTGGAHYGYTF. Full variable domain (remainder filled in from reference TRBV29-1 and TRBJ1-2): SAVISQKPSRDICQRGTSLTIQCQVDSQVTMMFWYRQQPGQSLTLIATANQGSEATYESGFVIDKFPISRPNLTFSTLTVSNMSPEDSSIYLCSVTGGAHYGYTFGSGTRLTVV.

V is TRBV4-1 and J is TRBJ2-6, with D unresolved. From germline, CDR1 is MGHRA and CDR2 YSYEKL. V lost 1 base, J lost 0 bases, and 16 bases lay in between. CDR3 length: 19 residues. The CDR3 loop is CASSQGRTVVISGANVLTF. In nucleotides, the CDR3 is TGCGCCAGCAGCCAAGGGCGAACAGTCGTAATCTCTGGGGCCAACGTCCTGACTTTC.

This sequence joins TRBV5-6 and TRBJ2-1, with a possible D match to TRBD2 (5 bases). CDR1 is SGHDT, CDR2 YYEEEE, per germline. V lost 3 bases, J lost 8 bases, and 12 bases lay in between. This CDR3 spans 13 amino acids. The CDR3 here is CASSYTRVHEQFF. CDR3 in DNA: TGTGCCAGCAGCTATACTAGAGTCCATGAGCAGTTCTTC.

The rearrangement uses TRBV5-1 and TRBJ2-1, with a tentative D call TRBD1 (6 bases). V was trimmed by 2 bases and J by 6 bases, leaving 15 bases between them. Germline V CDR1 and CDR2: SGHRS, YFSETQ. This CDR3 has 15 amino acids. The CDR3: CASSFPGTSINEQFF. CDR3 coding DNA: TGCGCCAGCAGCTTTCCCGGGACAAGTATCAATGAGCAGTTCTTC.

In its sample, this clonotype was seen a few times. The chain has TRBV18 and TRBJ2-2; 8 nucleotides line up with TRBD1. The CDR3 runs 15 residues. The germline V gene has CDR1 KGHSH and CDR2 LQKENI. V lost 0 bases, J lost 6 bases, and 3 bases stayed unmatched. The CDR3 DNA reads TGTGCCAGCTCACCACCGCAGGGGGCCCCCGGGGAGCTGTTTTTT. Its protein product is CASSPPQGAPGELFF.